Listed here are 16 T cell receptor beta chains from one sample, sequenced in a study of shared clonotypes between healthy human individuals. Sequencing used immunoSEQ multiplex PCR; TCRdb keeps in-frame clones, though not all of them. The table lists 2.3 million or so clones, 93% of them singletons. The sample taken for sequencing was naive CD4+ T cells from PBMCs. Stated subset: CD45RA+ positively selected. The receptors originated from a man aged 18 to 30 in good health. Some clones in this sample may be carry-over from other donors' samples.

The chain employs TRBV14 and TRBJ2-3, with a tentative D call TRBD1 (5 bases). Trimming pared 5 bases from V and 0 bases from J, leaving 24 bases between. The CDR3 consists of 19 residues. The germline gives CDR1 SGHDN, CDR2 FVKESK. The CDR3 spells CASSAARAAWGLSTDTQYF. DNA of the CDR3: TGTGCCAGCAGCGCAGCTAGAGCCGCATGGGGCTTAAGCACAGATACGCAGTATTTT.

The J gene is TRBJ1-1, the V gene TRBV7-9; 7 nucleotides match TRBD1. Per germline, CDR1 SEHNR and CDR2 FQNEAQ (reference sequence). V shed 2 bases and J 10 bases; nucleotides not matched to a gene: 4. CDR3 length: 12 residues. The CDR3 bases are TGTGCCAGCAGCTTAAGGGGGCTCGGAGCTTTCTTT. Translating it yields CASSLRGLGAFF.

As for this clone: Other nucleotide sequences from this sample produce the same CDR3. This chain's CDR3 is CASSPGGSTDTQYF. Written as DNA, the CDR3 is TGTGCCAGCAGCCCCGGAGGAAGCACAGATACGCAGTATTTT. This chain connects TRBV9 to TRBJ2-3, with D possibly being TRBD2 (5 bases). V gave up 4 bases and J gave up 0 bases, with 9 bases separating them. Germline V lookup: CDR1 SGDLS, CDR2 YYNGEE. This CDR3 comprises 14 residues.

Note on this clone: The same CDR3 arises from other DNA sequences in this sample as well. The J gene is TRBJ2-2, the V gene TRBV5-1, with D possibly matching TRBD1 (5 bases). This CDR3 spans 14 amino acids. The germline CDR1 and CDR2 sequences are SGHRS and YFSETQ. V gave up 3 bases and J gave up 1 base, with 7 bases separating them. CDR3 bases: TGCGCCAGCAGCTCGACAGTGAACACCGGGGAGCTGTTTTTT. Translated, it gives CASSSTVNTGELFF.

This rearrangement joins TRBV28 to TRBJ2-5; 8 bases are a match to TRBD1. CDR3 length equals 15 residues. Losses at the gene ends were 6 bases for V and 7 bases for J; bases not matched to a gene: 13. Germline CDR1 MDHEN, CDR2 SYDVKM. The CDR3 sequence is CASSPSGGYPGTQYF. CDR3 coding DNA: TGTGCCAGCAGCCCCTCAGGGGGCTACCCGGGGACCCAGTACTTC.

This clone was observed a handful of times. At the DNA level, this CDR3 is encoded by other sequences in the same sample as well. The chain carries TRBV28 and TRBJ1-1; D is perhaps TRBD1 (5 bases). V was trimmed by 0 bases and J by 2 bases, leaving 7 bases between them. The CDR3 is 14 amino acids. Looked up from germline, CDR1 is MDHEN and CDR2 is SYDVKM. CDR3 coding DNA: TGTGCCAGCAGTTTATGGCAGGGTAACACTGAAGCTTTCTTT. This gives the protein CASSLWQGNTEAFF.

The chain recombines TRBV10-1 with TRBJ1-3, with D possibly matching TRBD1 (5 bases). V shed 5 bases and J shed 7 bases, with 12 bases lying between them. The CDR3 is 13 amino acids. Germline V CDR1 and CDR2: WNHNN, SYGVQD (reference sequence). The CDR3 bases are TGCGCCAGCAGTCCGCAGGGACGGAACACCATATATTTT. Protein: CASSPQGRNTIYF.

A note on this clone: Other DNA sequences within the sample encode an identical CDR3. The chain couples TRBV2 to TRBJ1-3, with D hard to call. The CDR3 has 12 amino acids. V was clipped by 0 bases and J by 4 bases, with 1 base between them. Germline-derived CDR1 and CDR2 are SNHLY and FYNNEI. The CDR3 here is CASSEAGNTIYF. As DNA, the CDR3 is TGTGCCAGCAGTGAAGCCGGAAACACCATATATTTT.

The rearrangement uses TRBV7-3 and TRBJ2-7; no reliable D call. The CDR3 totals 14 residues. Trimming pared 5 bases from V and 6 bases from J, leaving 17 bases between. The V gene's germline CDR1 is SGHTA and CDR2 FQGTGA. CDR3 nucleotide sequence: TGTGCCAGCAGCACCGGTGGGATACAAGCCGAGCAGTACTTC. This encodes CASSTGGIQAEQYF.

DNA for the CDR3: TGTGCCTGGGCGGACAGGAGGTACGAGCAGTACTTC. This codes for CAWADRRYEQYF. This chain links TRBV30 with TRBJ2-7; 7 bases fit TRBD1. This CDR3 has 12 amino acids. Trimming at V came to 5 bases and at J to 4 bases, leaving 5 bases not matched to a gene. From germline, CDR1 is GTSNPN and CDR2 SVGIG (reference sequence).

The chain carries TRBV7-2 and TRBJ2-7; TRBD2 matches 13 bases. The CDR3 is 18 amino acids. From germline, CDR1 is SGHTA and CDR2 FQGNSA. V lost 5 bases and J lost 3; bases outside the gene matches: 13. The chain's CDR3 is CASSGPRLAGGWGYEQYF. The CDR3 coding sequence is TGTGCCAGCAGCGGACCGAGACTAGCGGGAGGATGGGGCTACGAGCAGTACTTC.

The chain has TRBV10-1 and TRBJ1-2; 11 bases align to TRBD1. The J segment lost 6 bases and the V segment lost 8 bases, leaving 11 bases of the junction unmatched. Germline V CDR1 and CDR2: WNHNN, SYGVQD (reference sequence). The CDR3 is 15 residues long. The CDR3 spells CASPGQGDSFDGYTF. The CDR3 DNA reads TGCGCCAGCCCGGGACAGGGGGATTCGTTTGATGGCTACACCTTC.

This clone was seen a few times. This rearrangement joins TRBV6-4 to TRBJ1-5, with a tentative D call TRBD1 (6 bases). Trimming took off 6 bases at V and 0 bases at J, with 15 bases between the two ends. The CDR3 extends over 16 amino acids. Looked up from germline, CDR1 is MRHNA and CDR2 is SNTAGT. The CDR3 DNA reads TGTGCCAGCAGACCTTACAGGGAGTATAGCAATCAGCCCCAGCATTTT. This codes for CASRPYREYSNQPQHF.

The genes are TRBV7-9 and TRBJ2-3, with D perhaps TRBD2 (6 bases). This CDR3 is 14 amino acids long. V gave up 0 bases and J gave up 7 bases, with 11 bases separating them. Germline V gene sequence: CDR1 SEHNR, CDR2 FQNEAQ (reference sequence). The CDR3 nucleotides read TGTGCCAGCAGCTTAGCGTGGGGGGTTTATACGCAGTATTTT. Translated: CASSLAWGVYTQYF. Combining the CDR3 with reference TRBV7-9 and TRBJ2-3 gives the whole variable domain DTGVSQNPRHKITKRGQNVTFRCDPISEHNRLYWYRQTLGQGPEFLTYFQNEAQLEKSRLLSDRFSAERPKGSFSTLEIQRTEQGDSAMYLCASSLAWGVYTQYFGPGTRLTVL.

The CDR3 sequence: CASSLVQSNYGYTF. The CDR3 nucleotides are TGCGCCAGCAGCTTGGTACAGTCTAACTATGGCTACACCTTC. The V and J genes are TRBV5-1 and TRBJ1-2, with D unclear. The CDR3 contains 14 residues. V was clipped by 0 bases and J by 0 bases, with 6 bases between them. In germline, CDR1 is SGHRS, CDR2 YFSETQ.

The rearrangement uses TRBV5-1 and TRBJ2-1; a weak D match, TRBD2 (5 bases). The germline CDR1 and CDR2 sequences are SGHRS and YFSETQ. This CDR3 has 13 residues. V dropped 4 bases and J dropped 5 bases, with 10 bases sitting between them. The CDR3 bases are TGCGCCAGCAGCCGTACTAGGGACAATGAGCAGTTCTTC. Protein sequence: CASSRTRDNEQFF. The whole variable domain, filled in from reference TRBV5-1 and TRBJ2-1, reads KAGVTQTPRYLIKTRGQQVTLSCSPISGHRSVSWYQQTPGQGLQFLFEYFSETQRNKGNFPGRFSGRQFSNSRSEMNVSTLELGDSALYLCASSRTRDNEQFFGPGTRLTVL.